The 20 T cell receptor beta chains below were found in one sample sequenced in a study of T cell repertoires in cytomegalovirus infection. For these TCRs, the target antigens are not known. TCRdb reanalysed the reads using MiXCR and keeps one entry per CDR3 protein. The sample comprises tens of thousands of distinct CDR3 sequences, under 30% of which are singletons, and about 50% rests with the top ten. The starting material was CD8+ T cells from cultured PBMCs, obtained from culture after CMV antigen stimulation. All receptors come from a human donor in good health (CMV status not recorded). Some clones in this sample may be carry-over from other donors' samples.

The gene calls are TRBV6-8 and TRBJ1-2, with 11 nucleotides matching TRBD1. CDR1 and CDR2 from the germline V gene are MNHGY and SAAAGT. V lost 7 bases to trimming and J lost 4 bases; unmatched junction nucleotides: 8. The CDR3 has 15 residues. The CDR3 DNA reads TGTGCCAGCACCCTAGGGACAGGGGGGGGCTATGGCTACACCTTC. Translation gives CASTLGTGGGYGYTF.

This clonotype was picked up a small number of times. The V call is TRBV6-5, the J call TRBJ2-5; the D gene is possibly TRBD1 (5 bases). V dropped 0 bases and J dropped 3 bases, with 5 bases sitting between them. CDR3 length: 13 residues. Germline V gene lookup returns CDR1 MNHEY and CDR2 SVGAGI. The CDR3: CASSYSTEETQYF. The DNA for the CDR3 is TGTGCCAGCAGTTACTCGACAGAAGAGACCCAGTACTTC.

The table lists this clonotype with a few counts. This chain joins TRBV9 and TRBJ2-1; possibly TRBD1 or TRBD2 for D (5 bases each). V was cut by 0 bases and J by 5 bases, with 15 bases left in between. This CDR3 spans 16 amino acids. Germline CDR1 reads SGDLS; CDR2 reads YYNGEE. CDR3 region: CASSVDPRGKNNEQFF. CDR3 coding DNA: TGTGCCAGCAGCGTAGATCCCCGGGGCAAAAACAATGAGCAGTTCTTC.

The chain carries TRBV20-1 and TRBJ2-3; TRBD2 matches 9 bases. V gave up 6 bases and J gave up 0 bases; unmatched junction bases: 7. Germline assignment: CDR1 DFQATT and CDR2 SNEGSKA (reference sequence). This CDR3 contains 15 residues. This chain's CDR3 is CSAAAGGPSTDTQYF. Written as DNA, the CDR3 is TGCAGTGCAGCGGCGGGGGGGCCGAGCACAGATACGCAGTATTTT.

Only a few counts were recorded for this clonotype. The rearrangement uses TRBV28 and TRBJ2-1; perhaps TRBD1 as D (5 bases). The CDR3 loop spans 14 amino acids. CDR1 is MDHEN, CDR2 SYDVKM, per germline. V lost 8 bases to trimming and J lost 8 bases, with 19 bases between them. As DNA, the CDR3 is TGTGCCAGCCGCCTGGCAGGTACAGGTTATGAGCAGTTCTTC. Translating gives CASRLAGTGYEQFF.

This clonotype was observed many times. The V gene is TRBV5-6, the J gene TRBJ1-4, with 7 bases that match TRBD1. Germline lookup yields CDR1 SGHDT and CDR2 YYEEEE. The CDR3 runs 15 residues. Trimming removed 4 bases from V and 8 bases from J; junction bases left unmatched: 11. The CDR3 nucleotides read TGTGCCAGCAGCCGCCGGGACAGATGGGAAGAAAAACTGTTTTTT. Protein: CASSRRDRWEEKLFF. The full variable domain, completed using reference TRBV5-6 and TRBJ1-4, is DAGVTQSPTHLIKTRGQQVTLRCSPKSGHDTVSWYQQALGQGPQFIFQYYEEEERQRGNFPDRFSGHQFPNYSSELNVNALLLGDSALYLCASSRRDRWEEKLFFGSGTQLSVL.

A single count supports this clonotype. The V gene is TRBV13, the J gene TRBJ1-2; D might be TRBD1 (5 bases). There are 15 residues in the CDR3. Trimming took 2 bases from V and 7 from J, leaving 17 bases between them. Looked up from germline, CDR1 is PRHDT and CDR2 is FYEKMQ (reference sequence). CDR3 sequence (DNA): TGTGCCAGCAGCTTAAGGGCAGGGTCGAGAGCTGGCTACACCTTC. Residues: CASSLRAGSRAGYTF. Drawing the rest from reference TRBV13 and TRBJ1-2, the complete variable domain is AAGVIQSPRHLIKEKRETATLKCYPIPRHDTVYWYQQGPGQDPQFLISFYEKMQSDKGSIPDRFSAQQFSDYHSELNMSSLELGDSALYFCASSLRAGSRAGYTFGSGTRLTVV.

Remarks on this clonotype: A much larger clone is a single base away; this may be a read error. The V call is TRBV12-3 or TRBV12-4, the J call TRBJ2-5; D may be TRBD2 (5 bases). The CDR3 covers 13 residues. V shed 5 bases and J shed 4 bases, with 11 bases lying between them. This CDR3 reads CASSPRGVETQYF. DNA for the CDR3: TGTGCCAGCAGTCCCCGGGGTGTAGAGACCCAGTACTTC.

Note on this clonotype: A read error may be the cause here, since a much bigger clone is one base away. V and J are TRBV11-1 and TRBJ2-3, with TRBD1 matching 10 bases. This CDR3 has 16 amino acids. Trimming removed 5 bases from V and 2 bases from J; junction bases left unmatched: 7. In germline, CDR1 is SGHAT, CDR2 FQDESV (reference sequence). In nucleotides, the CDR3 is TGTGCCAGCAGCCTGGGACAGGGGAAAAACACAGATACGCAGTATTTT. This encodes CASSLGQGKNTDTQYF.

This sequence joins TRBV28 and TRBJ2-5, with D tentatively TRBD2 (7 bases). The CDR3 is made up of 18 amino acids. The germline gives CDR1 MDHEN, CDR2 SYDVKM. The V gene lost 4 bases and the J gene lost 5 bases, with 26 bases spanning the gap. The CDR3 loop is CASSYPLWGGPLMETQYF. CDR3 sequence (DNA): TGTGCCAGCAGTTATCCCTTATGGGGGGGGCCGTTAATGGAGACCCAGTACTTC.

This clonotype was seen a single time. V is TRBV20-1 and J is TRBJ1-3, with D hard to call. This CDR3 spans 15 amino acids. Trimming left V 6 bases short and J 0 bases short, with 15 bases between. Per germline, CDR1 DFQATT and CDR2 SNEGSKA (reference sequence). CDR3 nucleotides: TGCAGTGCCAAGGAGTGGGGAGACTCTGGAAACACCATATATTTT. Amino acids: CSAKEWGDSGNTIYF.

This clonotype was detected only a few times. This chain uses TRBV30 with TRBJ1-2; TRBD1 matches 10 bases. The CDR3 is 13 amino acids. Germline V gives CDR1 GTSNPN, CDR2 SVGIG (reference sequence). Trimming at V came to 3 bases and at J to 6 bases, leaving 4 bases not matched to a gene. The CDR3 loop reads CAWSSGQGDGYTF. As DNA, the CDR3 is TGTGCCTGGAGCTCTGGACAGGGGGATGGCTACACCTTC. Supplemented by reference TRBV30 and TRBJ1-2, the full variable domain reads SQTIHQWPATLVQPVGSPLSLECTVEGTSNPNLYWYRQAAGRGLQLLFYSVGIGQISSEVPQNLSASRPQDRQFILSSKKLLLSDSGFYLCAWSSGQGDGYTFGSGTRLTVV.

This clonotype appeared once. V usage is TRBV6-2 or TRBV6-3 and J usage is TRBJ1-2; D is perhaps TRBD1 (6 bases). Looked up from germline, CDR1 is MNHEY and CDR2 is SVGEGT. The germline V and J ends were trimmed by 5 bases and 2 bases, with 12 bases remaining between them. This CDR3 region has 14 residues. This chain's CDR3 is CASSTSGQNYGYTF. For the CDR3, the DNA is TGTGCCAGCAGTACATCCGGACAGAACTATGGCTACACCTTC.

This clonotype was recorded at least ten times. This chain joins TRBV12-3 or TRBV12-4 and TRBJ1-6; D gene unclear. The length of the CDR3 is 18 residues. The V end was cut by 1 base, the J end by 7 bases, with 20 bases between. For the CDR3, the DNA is TGTGCCAGCAGTTTAGGGTTTCTTGGAGGCGAGAAGAATTCACCCCTCCACTTT. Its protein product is CASSLGFLGGEKNSPLHF.

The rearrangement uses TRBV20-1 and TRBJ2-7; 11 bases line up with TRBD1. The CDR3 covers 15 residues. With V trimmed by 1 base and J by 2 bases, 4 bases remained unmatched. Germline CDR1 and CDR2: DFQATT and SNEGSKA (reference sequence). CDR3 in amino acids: CSARGPGQGAYEQYF. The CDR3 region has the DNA TGCAGTGCTAGAGGCCCGGGACAGGGGGCCTACGAGCAGTACTTC.

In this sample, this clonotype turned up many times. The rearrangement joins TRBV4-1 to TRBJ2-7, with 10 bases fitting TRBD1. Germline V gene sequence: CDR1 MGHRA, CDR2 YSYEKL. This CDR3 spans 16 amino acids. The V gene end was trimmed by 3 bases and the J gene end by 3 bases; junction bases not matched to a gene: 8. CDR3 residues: CASSQGTGEGDYEQYF. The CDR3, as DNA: TGCGCCAGCAGCCAGGGGACAGGGGAAGGGGACTACGAGCAGTACTTC.

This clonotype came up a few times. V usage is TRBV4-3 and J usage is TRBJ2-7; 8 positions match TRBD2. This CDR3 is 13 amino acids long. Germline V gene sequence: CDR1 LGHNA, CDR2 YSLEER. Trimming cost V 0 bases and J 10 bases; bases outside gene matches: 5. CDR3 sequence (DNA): TGCGCCAGCAGCCAAGAGACGGGGGGGCCCCAGTACTTC. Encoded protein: CASSQETGGPQYF.

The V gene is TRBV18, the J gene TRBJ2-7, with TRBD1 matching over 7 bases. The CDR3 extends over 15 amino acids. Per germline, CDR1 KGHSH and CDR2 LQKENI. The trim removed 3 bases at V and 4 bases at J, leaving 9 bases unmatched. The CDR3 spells CASSPDWDSLYEQYF. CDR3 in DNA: TGTGCCAGCTCACCGGACTGGGACAGCCTATACGAGCAGTACTTC.

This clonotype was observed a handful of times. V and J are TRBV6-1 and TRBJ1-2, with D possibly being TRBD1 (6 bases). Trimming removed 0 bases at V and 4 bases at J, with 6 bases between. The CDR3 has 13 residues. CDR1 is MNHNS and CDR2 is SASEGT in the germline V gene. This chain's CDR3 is CASSEARGYGYTF. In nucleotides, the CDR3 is TGTGCCAGCAGTGAAGCCAGGGGCTATGGCTACACCTTC.

This chain's CDR3 is CASSYITPAEKLFF. CDR3 DNA sequence: TGTGCCAGCAGTTACATAACACCTGCAGAAAAACTGTTTTTT. The gene calls are TRBV6-6 and TRBJ1-4; D not certain. From germline, CDR1 is MNHNY and CDR2 SVGAGI (reference sequence). V was pared by 2 bases and J by 8 bases, with 12 bases between. The CDR3 length is 14 residues.